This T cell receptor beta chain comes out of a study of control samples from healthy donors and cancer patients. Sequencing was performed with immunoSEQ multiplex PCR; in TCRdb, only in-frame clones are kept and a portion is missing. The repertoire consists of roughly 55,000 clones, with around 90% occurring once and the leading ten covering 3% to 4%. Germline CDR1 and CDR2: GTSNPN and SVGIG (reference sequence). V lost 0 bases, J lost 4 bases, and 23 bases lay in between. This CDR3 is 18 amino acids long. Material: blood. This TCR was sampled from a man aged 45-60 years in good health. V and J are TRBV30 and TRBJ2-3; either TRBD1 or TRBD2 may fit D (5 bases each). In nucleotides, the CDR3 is TGTGCCTGGAGTGTACTTCGCTCGGGGCCCGGGGAATCAGATACGCAGTATTTT. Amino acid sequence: CAWSVLRSGPGESDTQYF.